This T cell receptor (beta chain) stems from a study of T cell changes during pregnancy in multiple sclerosis. Method: immunoSEQ multiplex PCR; TCRdb's copy keeps in-frame clones and lacks some. Counted here are some 100,000 clones, 90% to 95% occurring once; the ten biggest clones make up around 0.96%. The V and J ends lost 3 bases and 4 bases respectively, with 4 bases between them. There are 11 residues in the CDR3. Germline V CDR1 and CDR2: SGHDN, FVKESK. This rearrangement joins TRBV14 to TRBJ2-7; no clear D gene. This clonotype was obtained from a female donor with multiple sclerosis, enrolled in a pregnancy study. The material was peripheral blood, obtained before pregnancy. DNA for the CDR3: TGTGCCAGCAGCCACTCGTACGAGCAGTACTTC. Protein sequence: CASSHSYEQYF.